This T cell receptor beta chain emerged from a study of T-cell memory formation after mild COVID-19. This clonotype was seen only a few times. Antigen specificity is unknown. Points from the study as a whole: A second wave expanding day 15 to 37 was CD4+-biased; contracting clones were balanced. Clones that contracted clustered mainly in CM and EM if CD4+ and in EMRA if CD8+.

5'RACE primed at constant segments yielded TCR alpha and TCR beta cDNA libraries bearing sample barcodes and UMIs. TCRdb reprocessed the 5' RACE reads via MiXCR and lists one record per CDR3 protein. The sample consists of about 620,000 distinct CDR3 sequences, roughly 17% of them appearing once. Sequencing input: PBMCs or a T cell subset sorted from them (not recorded which). The receptor was derived from an adult woman who had mild COVID-19 (a few samples of this study predate the infection). Cell type and time point are not known.

CDR3: CASSRTGTQETQYF. The CDR3 bases are TGTGCCAGCAGCCGAACCGGGACTCAAGAGACCCAGTACTTC. The gene calls are TRBV3-1 and TRBJ2-5, with D perhaps TRBD2 (6 bases). The CDR3 totals 14 residues. With 4 bases removed from V and 2 bases from J, the gap between germline ends came to 11 bases. Germline lookup yields CDR1 LGHDT and CDR2 YNNKEL (reference sequence).